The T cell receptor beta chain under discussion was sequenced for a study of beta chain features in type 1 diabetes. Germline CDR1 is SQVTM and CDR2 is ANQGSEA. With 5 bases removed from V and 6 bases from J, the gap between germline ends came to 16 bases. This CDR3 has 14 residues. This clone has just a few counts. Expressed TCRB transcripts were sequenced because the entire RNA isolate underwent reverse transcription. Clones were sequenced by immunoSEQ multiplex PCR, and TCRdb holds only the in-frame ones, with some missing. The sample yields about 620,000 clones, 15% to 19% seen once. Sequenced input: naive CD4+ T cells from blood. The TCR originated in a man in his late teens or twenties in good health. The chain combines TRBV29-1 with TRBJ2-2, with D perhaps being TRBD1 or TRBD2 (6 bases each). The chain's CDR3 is CSVYARGRSGELFF. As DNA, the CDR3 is TGCAGCGTTTATGCCCGGGGGCGGTCCGGGGAGCTGTTTTTT.